The 27 T cell receptor beta chains below were found in one sample sequenced in a study of blood T cell repertoires in COVID-19. Sequencing was performed with immunoSEQ multiplex PCR; in TCRdb, only in-frame clones are kept and a portion is missing. The data show under 150,000 clones, around 86% seen once. Sequencing input: peripheral blood. All receptors derive from a man aged 35 to 55 with active or convalescent COVID-19.

J is TRBJ2-5 and V is TRBV7-3; TRBD1 agrees at 9 bases. Germline V lookup: CDR1 SGHTA, CDR2 FQGTGA. V was pared by 3 bases and J by 5 bases, with 1 base of the junction left unmatched. The CDR3 is 13 residues long. Here the CDR3 DNA reads TGTGCCAGCAGCTTTGGACAGGGGGAGACCCAGTACTTC. It yields the protein CASSFGQGETQYF.

The chain is built from TRBV7-2 and TRBJ2-7; D is possibly TRBD2 (5 bases). V lost 1 base, J lost 2 bases, and 12 bases lay in between. The germline gives CDR1 SGHTA, CDR2 FQGNSA. This CDR3 region has 15 residues. The CDR3 DNA reads as TGTGCCAGCAGCTTAGAAGCGACGACTACCTACGAGCAGTACTTC. It specifies CASSLEATTTYEQYF.

This rearrangement joins TRBV21-1 to TRBJ2-7; the table gives TRBD2 as D, unverified against the DNA. TRBV21-1 is assigned pseudogene status. CDR3 size: 17 residues. This chain's CDR3 is CASSKVQGPILPDEQYF. DNA of the CDR3: TGTGCCAGCAGCAAAGTACAAGGCCCGATACTACCGGACGAGCAGTACTTC.

The chain links TRBV28 to TRBJ1-4, with 7 bases matching TRBD1. The CDR3 loop spans 16 amino acids. V lost 6 bases and J lost 1; bases outside the gene matches: 8. Germline V CDR1 and CDR2: MDHEN, SYDVKM. CDR3 protein: CASSDPRGETNEKLFF. DNA for the CDR3: TGTGCCAGCAGCGACCCCAGGGGGGAAACTAATGAAAAACTGTTTTTT. The whole variable domain, remainder taken from reference TRBV28 and TRBJ1-4, is DVKVTQSSRYLVKRTGEKVFLECVQDMDHENMFWYRQDPGLGLRLIYFSYDVKMKEKGDIPEGYSVSREKKERFSLILESASTNQTSMYLCASSDPRGETNEKLFFGSGTQLSVL.

J is TRBJ1-1 and V is TRBV10-3; unclear D gene. Germline CDR1 ENHRY, CDR2 SYGVKD. With 3 bases removed from V and 4 bases from J, the gap between germline ends came to 6 bases. The CDR3 contains 12 residues. CDR3 DNA sequence: TGTGCCATCAGTGAATCGGGCACTGAAGCTTTCTTT. Its translation: CAISESGTEAFF.

This clone was found once. V gene TRBV18 combines with J gene TRBJ1-1; D remains ambiguous. The CDR3 totals 15 residues. V dropped 0 bases and J dropped 2 bases, with 10 bases sitting between them. CDR1 and CDR2 (germline): KGHSH, LQKENI. The CDR3 region has the DNA TGTGCCAGCTCACCACCCAGTATTCGCAACACTGAAGCTTTCTTT. Its protein product is CASSPPSIRNTEAFF.

V gene TRBV5-1 combines with J gene TRBJ2-7, with D unresolved. V lost 0 bases to trimming and J lost 0 bases, with 10 bases between them. Germline CDR1 is SGHRS and CDR2 is YFSETQ. The length of the CDR3 is 15 residues. CDR3 sequence: CASSLGAVSSYEQYF. CDR3 sequence (DNA): TGCGCCAGCAGCTTGGGGGCAGTTAGCTCCTACGAGCAGTACTTC.

The sample holds a few counts of this clone. The rearrangement joins TRBV2 to TRBJ1-5; 9 positions match TRBD1. J gave up 1 base and V 6 bases, and 7 bases lay outside the gene matches. From germline, CDR1 is SNHLY and CDR2 FYNNEI. The CDR3 runs to 16 residues. In DNA, the CDR3 is TGTGCCAGCAGGAAGGGACAGGGCGGGAGCAATCAGCCCCAGCATTTT. It yields the protein CASRKGQGGSNQPQHF. Drawing the rest from reference TRBV2 and TRBJ1-5, the complete variable domain is EPEVTQTPSHQVTQMGQEVILRCVPISNHLYFYWYRQILGQKVEFLVSFYNNEISEKSEIFDDQFSVERPDGSNFTLKIRSTKLEDSAMYFCASRKGQGGSNQPQHFGDGTRLSIL.

The chain couples TRBV18 to TRBJ1-3; D is possibly TRBD1 (5 bases). Trimming removed 5 bases at V and 3 bases at J, with 20 bases between. CDR3 length: 17 amino acids. Germline V CDR1 and CDR2: KGHSH, LQKENI. The CDR3 loop is CASSATGTEGLGNTIYF. The CDR3 DNA follows: TGTGCCAGCTCAGCCACAGGCACGGAGGGGCTTGGAAACACCATATATTTT.

A note on this clone: An end of the junction differs from the germline gene, which may be a read error. V usage is TRBV7-7 and J usage is TRBJ2-1, with 8 bases fitting TRBD2. The CDR3 runs 17 residues. CDR1 and CDR2 from the germline V gene are SSHAT and FNYEAQ (reference sequence). CDR3 region: CASSLMAGGPQGNEQFF. CDR3 nucleotide sequence: TGTGCTAGCAGCTTGATGGCGGGGGGCCCCCAGGGGAATGAGCAGTTCTTC.

J is TRBJ2-3 and V is TRBV7-3; TRBD2 aligns across 8 bases. CDR3 length: 18 residues. Germline V gives CDR1 SGHTA, CDR2 FQGTGA. V gave up 4 bases and J gave up 2 bases; unmatched junction bases: 14. In nucleotides, the CDR3 is TGTGCCAGCAGCTCGAGGCTAGCGGGCTCCAGCGACACAGATACGCAGTATTTT. Translating gives CASSSRLAGSSDTDTQYF.

This chain joins TRBV24-1 and TRBJ2-7; 8 nucleotides agree with TRBD2. CDR1 is KGHDR and CDR2 is SFDVKD in the germline V gene. V lost 1 base and J lost 0; bases outside the gene matches: 7. This CDR3 is 17 amino acids long. This CDR3 reads CATSDLRVGGASYEQYF. In nucleotides, the CDR3 is TGTGCCACCAGTGATTTACGAGTCGGGGGGGCCTCCTACGAGCAGTACTTC.

This clone has more than one count but fewer than ten. The rearrangement links TRBV11-2 to TRBJ2-7; D is possibly TRBD1 (6 bases). The germline V gene encodes CDR1 SGHAT and CDR2 FQNNGV. This CDR3 spans 14 amino acids. V was pared by 2 bases and J by 6 bases, with 14 bases between. The CDR3 DNA is TGTGCCAGCAGCTTACACCAAGGACAGTCCGAGCAGTACTTC. Translation gives CASSLHQGQSEQYF.

This clone was recorded once. The chain joins TRBV6-5 to TRBJ1-1; D perhaps matches TRBD1 (6 bases). The germline V and J ends were trimmed by 6 bases and 2 bases, with 16 bases remaining between them. Germline V gives CDR1 MNHEY, CDR2 SVGAGI. The CDR3 extends over 15 amino acids. The CDR3 reads CASRQLTGPNTEAFF. The CDR3, as DNA: TGTGCCAGCAGACAACTGACAGGCCCAAACACTGAAGCTTTCTTT.

The chain uses TRBV2 and TRBJ2-1, with TRBD2 identical over 10 bases. The CDR3 contains 15 residues. V lost 4 bases and J lost 8; bases outside the gene matches: 8. The V gene's germline CDR1 is SNHLY and CDR2 FYNNEI. The CDR3 loop is CASSGGSGGFDEQFF. DNA for the CDR3: TGTGCCAGCAGTGGTGGTAGCGGGGGGTTCGATGAGCAGTTCTTC.

The rearrangement links TRBV19 to TRBJ1-6; possible D gene TRBD1, 5 bases. The CDR3 length is 15 residues. The V gene's germline CDR1 is LNHDA and CDR2 SQIVND (reference sequence). Trimming left V 4 bases short and J 7 bases short, with 14 bases between. The CDR3 region is CASSNAGLGNSPLHF. Written as DNA, the CDR3 is TGTGCCAGTAGTAATGCAGGGTTGGGGAATTCACCCCTCCACTTT.

The V and J genes are TRBV6-2 or TRBV6-3 and TRBJ2-7, with 7 bases fitting TRBD1. The CDR3 length is 12 residues. J gave up 3 bases and V 4 bases, and 0 bases lay outside the gene matches. Germline CDR1 and CDR2: MNHEY and SVGEGT. The CDR3: CASSWDSYEQYF. CDR3 nucleotides: TGTGCCAGCAGTTGGGACAGCTACGAGCAGTACTTC.

The gene calls are TRBV7-9 and TRBJ2-3; unclear D gene. CDR1 and CDR2 from the germline V gene are SEHNR and FQNEAQ (reference sequence). There are 11 residues in the CDR3. The V end lost 4 bases, the J end lost 6 bases, and 5 bases lay between the germline ends. The CDR3 sequence is CASSSKDTQYF. In DNA, the CDR3 is TGTGCCAGCAGCTCTAAGGATACGCAGTATTTT. The full variable domain, completed using reference TRBV7-9 and TRBJ2-3, is DTGVSQNPRHKITKRGQNVTFRCDPISEHNRLYWYRQTLGQGPEFLTYFQNEAQLEKSRLLSDRFSAERPKGSFSTLEIQRTEQGDSAMYLCASSSKDTQYFGPGTRLTVL.

The gene calls are TRBV5-6 and TRBJ1-2; D is perhaps TRBD1 (6 bases). Deletions cut 4 bases from V and 4 bases from J, with 26 bases between. The CDR3 length is 18 residues. Looked up from germline, CDR1 is SGHDT and CDR2 is YYEEEE. The CDR3 protein is CASSGRDLQGRRGYGYTF. As DNA, the CDR3 is TGTGCCAGCAGCGGTCGTGACCTACAGGGACGTCGGGGCTATGGCTACACCTTC.

The chain joins TRBV12-3 or TRBV12-4 to TRBJ1-2; D remains ambiguous. Trimming shortened V by 4 bases and J by 7 bases, and 10 bases separated the two germline ends. The CDR3 length is 12 residues. CDR3 sequence (DNA): TGTGCCAGCAGTTCCGAGGGCTCTGGCTACACCTTC. This translates into CASSSEGSGYTF.

The V gene is TRBV6-5, the J gene TRBJ1-2, with TRBD1 matching over 7 bases. Germline CDR1 MNHEY, CDR2 SVGAGI. V dropped 6 bases and J dropped 8; count of bases not matched to a gene: 9. This CDR3 is built from 13 residues. The CDR3 DNA sequence: TGTGCCAGCAGCCGCGGACAGGAGGGCGGCTACACCTTC. Amino acids: CASSRGQEGGYTF.

The chain has TRBV29-1 and TRBJ2-2; 7 bases map to TRBD2. The CDR3 is 13 residues long. Germline loops: CDR1 SQVTM, CDR2 ANQGSEA. The V and J ends lost 3 bases and 5 bases, in that order; junction bases with no gene match: 3. This chain's CDR3 is CSVDGLGTGELFF. CDR3 in DNA: TGCAGCGTTGATGGACTAGGTACCGGGGAGCTGTTTTTT.

The rearrangement uses TRBV10-3 and TRBJ2-6; D not certain. Trimming removed 2 bases from V and 0 bases from J, with 11 bases in between. The CDR3 has 17 amino acids. From germline, CDR1 is ENHRY and CDR2 SYGVKD. CDR3 DNA: TGTGCCATCAGTGAGAGAGGCGGCACCTCTGGGGCCAACGTCCTGACTTTC. Amino acid sequence: CAISERGGTSGANVLTF.

V gene TRBV5-4 combines with J gene TRBJ2-3; 12 nucleotides align to TRBD2. The germline gives CDR1 SGHNT, CDR2 YYREEE (reference sequence). The CDR3 consists of 17 residues. Trimming at V came to 3 bases and at J to 3 bases, leaving 8 bases not matched to a gene. CDR3 amino acids: CASSSPGLAGITDTQYF. The DNA for the CDR3 is TGTGCCAGCAGCTCCCCTGGACTAGCGGGGATTACAGATACGCAGTATTTT.

This rearrangement joins TRBV5-4 to TRBJ2-2; a weak D match, TRBD2 (5 bases). Trimming pared 4 bases from V and 6 bases from J, leaving 22 bases between. In germline, CDR1 is SGHNT, CDR2 YYREEE (reference sequence). The CDR3 has 17 amino acids. The CDR3 bases are TGTGCCAGCAGCCGAGATCCGGACTTTGAACATTCCGGGGAGCTGTTTTTT. Its protein is CASSRDPDFEHSGELFF.

This chain links TRBV19 with TRBJ1-1; D gene uncertain. This CDR3 is 14 amino acids long. Trimming pared 7 bases from V and 3 bases from J, leaving 15 bases between. Germline CDR1 is LNHDA and CDR2 is SQIVND (reference sequence). The CDR3 DNA reads TGTGCCAGTAACGCGGGGTACGTGGACACTGAAGCTTTCTTT. As protein: CASNAGYVDTEAFF.

The chain recombines TRBV15 with TRBJ2-7, with D tentatively TRBD1 (6 bases). The V gene's germline CDR1 is LNHNV and CDR2 YYDKDF (reference sequence). CDR3 size: 13 residues. V dropped 3 bases and J dropped 6 bases, with 12 bases sitting between them. The CDR3, as DNA: TGTGCCACCAGCAGCTGGGGGCCGGGCGAGCAGTACTTC. This encodes CATSSWGPGEQYF.